Sequencing of this T cell receptor (beta chain) was carried out in a study of blood T cell repertoires in COVID-19. Whole-study context: Material from acute and convalescent COVID-19 was sourced from the United States, Italy and Spain. The cDNA or gDNA used as material had been derived from T cells, B-cell-depleted T cells, or PBMCs.

Original methodology: Estimation of nucleated cell counts was performed using reference gene primer amplification. The assay was immunoSEQ multiplex PCR, and TCRdb's table has in-frame clones only and misses some. D and trimming come from the DNA, and the V and J calls and clone size come from that table. The sample has about 180,000 clones; about 85% are singletons. This CDR3 has 11 amino acids. Looked up from germline, CDR1 is KGHSH and CDR2 is LQKENI. V was pared by 2 bases and J by 6 bases, with 5 bases between. The chain combines TRBV18 with TRBJ2-7; D gene ambiguous. The sample taken for sequencing was peripheral blood. The TCR comes from a woman aged 80 or over with acute or convalescent COVID-19. The CDR3 loop reads CASSPGTEQYF. In nucleotides, the CDR3 is TGTGCCAGCTCACCAGGCACCGAGCAGTACTTC.